This T cell receptor (beta chain) comes out of a study of blood T cell repertoires in COVID-19. Study overall: Sites across the United States, Italy and Spain contributed samples from acute and convalescent COVID-19. Nucleic acid was either cDNA or gDNA, and it came from T cells, B-cell-depleted T cells, or PBMCs.

CDR1 is SQVTM and CDR2 is ANQGSEA in the germline V gene. The CDR3 contains 14 residues. With 7 bases clipped from V and 5 bases from J, the junction kept 12 bases outside the gene matches. Original handling: Reference gene primer amplification yielded estimated nucleated cell counts. The table came from immunoSEQ multiplex PCR; TCRdb's copy has only in-frame clones and leaves some out. V and J calls and clone size are those listed in that table; D and trimming were worked out from the DNA. This sample has around 250,000 clones, with approximately 89% found just once. The chain recombines TRBV29-1 with TRBJ2-7, with 9 bases matching TRBD1. The material sequenced was peripheral blood. This receptor was identified in a woman in her seventies with COVID-19, enrolled during active disease. CDR3 DNA: TGCAGCGACCGGGCGGGACAGGGTCAGCACGAGCAGTACTTC. It is translated as CSDRAGQGQHEQYF.